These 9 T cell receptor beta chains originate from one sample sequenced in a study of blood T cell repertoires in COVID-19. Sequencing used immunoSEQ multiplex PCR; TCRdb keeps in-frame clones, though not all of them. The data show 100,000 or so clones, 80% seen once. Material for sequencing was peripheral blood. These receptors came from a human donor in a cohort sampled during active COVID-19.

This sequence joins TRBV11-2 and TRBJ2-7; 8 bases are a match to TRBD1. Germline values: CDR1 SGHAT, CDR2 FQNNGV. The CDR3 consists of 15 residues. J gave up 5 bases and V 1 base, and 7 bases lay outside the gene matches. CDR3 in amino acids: CASSLVDRVPNEQYF. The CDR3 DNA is TGTGCCAGCAGCTTAGTGGACAGGGTCCCCAACGAGCAGTACTTC.

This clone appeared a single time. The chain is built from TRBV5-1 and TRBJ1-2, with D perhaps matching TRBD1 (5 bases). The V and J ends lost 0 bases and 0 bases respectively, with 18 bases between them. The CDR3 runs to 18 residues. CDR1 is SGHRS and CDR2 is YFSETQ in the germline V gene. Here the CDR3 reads CASSLGRVEEVPNYGYTF. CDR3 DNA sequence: TGCGCCAGCAGCTTGGGCAGGGTGGAAGAAGTACCTAACTATGGCTACACCTTC. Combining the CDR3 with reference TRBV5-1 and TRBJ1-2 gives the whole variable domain KAGVTQTPRYLIKTRGQQVTLSCSPISGHRSVSWYQQTPGQGLQFLFEYFSETQRNKGNFPGRFSGRQFSNSRSEMNVSTLELGDSALYLCASSLGRVEEVPNYGYTFGSGTRLTVV.

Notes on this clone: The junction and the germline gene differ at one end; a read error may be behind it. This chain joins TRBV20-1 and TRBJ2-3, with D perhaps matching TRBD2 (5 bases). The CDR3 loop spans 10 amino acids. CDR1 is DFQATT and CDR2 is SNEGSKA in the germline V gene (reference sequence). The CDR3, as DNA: TGCAGTGCTGGAGGTCTAGTCCCCCAATTT. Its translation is CSAGGLVPQF.

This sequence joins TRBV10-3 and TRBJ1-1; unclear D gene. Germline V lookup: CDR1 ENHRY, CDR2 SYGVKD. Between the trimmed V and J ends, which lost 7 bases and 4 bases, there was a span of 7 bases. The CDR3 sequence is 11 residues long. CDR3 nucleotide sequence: TGTGCCATCAATCGGGGCACTGAAGCTTTCTTT. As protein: CAINRGTEAFF.

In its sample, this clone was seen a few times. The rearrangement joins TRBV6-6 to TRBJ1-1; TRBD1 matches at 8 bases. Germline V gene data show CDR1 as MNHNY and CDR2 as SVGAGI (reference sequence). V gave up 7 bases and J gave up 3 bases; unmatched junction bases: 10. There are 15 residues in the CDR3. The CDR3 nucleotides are TGTGCCAGCACTGGACAGGGTAATTTGGACACTGAAGCTTTCTTT. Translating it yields CASTGQGNLDTEAFF.

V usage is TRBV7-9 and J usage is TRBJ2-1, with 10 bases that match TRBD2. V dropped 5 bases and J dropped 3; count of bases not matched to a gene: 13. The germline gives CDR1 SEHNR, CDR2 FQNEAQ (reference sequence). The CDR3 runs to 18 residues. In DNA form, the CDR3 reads TGTGCCAGCAGCAGAACTAGCGGGGTACAAGAAAGCTACAATGAGCAGTTCTTC. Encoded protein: CASSRTSGVQESYNEQFF. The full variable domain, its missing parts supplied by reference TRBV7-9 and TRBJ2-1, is DTGVSQNPRHKITKRGQNVTFRCDPISEHNRLYWYRQTLGQGPEFLTYFQNEAQLEKSRLLSDRFSAERPKGSFSTLEIQRTEQGDSAMYLCASSRTSGVQESYNEQFFGPGTRLTVL.

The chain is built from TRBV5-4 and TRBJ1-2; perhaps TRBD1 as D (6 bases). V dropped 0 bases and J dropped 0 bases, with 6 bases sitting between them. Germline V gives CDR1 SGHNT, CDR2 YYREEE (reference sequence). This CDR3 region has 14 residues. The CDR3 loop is CASSLEGANYGYTF. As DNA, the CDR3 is TGTGCCAGCAGCTTGGAGGGGGCTAACTATGGCTACACCTTC. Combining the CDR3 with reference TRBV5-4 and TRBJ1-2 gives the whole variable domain ETGVTQSPTHLIKTRGQQVTLRCSSQSGHNTVSWYQQALGQGPQFIFQYYREEENGRGNFPPRFSGLQFPNYSSELNVNALELDDSALYLCASSLEGANYGYTFGSGTRLTVV.

The CDR3 bases are TGTGCCGTTAGGGTAGCGGGAGACCCCTACGAGCAGTACTTC. Translated, it gives CAVRVAGDPYEQYF. The rearrangement joins TRBV5-8 to TRBJ2-7, with TRBD2 matching over 9 bases. The CDR3 loop spans 14 amino acids. Trimming removed 10 bases from V and 2 bases from J; junction bases left unmatched: 10. CDR1 and CDR2 from the germline V gene are SGHTS and YDEGEE.

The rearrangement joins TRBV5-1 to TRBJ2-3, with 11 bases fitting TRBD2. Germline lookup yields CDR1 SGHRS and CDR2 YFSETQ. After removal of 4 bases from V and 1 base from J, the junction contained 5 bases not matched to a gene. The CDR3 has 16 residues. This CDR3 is CASSPPGLAGTDTQYF. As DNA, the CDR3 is TGCGCCAGCAGCCCTCCGGGACTAGCGGGCACAGATACGCAGTATTTT.